The clone carrying this TCR beta chain was detected a few times. Its target is not known. MiXCR, run by TCRdb on the RT-PCR reads, gives a single entry per CDR3 protein. The table includes about 240,000 distinct CDR3 sequences, 12% detected once. The data are from a study of response to subunit inactivated influenza vaccine. Broader study findings: Authors suggested few new T cells are recruited by each seasonal influenza vaccination.

This clonotype originated in a man aged 50-60 years who received an inactivated influenza vaccine. The sequences come from non-naive T cells sorted from PBMCs, collected less than 15 days before vaccination.

Written as DNA, the CDR3 is TGTGCCAGCAGGACCACCGGGGAGCTGTTTTTT. Its protein product is CASRTTGELFF. This chain uses TRBV2 with TRBJ2-2; D is ambiguous. Between the trimmed V and J ends, which lost 6 bases and 4 bases, there was a span of 3 bases. This CDR3 has 11 amino acids. Germline CDR1 reads SNHLY; CDR2 reads FYNNEI. The full variable domain, completed using reference TRBV2 and TRBJ2-2, is EPEVTQTPSHQVTQMGQEVILRCVPISNHLYFYWYRQILGQKVEFLVSFYNNEISEKSEIFDDQFSVERPDGSNFTLKIRSTKLEDSAMYFCASRTTGELFFGEGSRLTVL.